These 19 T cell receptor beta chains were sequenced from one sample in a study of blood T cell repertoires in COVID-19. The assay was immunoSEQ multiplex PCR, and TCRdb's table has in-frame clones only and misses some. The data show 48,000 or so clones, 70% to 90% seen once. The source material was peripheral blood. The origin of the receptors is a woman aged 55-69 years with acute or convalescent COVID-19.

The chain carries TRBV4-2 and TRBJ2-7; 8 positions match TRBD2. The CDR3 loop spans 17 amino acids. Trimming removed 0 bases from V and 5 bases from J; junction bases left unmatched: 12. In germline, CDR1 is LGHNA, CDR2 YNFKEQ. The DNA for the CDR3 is TGTGCCAGCAGCCAAGAGCTCACCGGGACTAGGACGGACGAGCAGTACTTC. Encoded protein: CASSQELTGTRTDEQYF.

CDR3: CAISEPPLGNSYNEQFF. The CDR3 region has the DNA TGTGCCATCAGTGAGCCACCGCTCGGGAACTCCTACAATGAGCAGTTCTTC. V and J are TRBV10-3 and TRBJ2-1; D possibly corresponds to TRBD2 (5 bases). V lost 2 bases, J lost 0 bases, and 14 bases lay in between. CDR1 and CDR2 (germline): ENHRY, SYGVKD. This CDR3 has 17 amino acids.

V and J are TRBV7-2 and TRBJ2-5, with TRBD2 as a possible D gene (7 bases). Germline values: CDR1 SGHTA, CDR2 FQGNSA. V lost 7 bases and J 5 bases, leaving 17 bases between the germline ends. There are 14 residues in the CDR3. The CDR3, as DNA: TGTGCCAGCACCCTAGGGGGGGCCGCGGAGACCCAGTACTTC. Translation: CASTLGGAAETQYF.

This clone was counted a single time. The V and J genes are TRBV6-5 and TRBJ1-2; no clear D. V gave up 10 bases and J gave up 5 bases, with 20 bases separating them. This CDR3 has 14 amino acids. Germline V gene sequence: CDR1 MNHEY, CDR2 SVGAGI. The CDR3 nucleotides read TGTGCCACCACCTCGTTGGCCCAATTATATGGCTACACCTTC. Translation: CATTSLAQLYGYTF.

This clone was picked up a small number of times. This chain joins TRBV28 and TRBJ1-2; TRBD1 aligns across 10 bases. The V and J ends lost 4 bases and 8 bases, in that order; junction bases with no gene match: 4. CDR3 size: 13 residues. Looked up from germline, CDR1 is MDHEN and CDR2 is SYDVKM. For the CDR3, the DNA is TGTGCCAGCAGTTGGGGGACAGGGGAGGGCTACACCTTC. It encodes CASSWGTGEGYTF.

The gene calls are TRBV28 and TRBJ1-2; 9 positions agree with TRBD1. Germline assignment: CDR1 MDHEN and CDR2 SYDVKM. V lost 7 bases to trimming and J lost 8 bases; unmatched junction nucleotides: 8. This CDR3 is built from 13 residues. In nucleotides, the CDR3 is TGTGCCAGCATCCCACAGGGGGCGGTCGGCTACACCTTC. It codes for CASIPQGAVGYTF.

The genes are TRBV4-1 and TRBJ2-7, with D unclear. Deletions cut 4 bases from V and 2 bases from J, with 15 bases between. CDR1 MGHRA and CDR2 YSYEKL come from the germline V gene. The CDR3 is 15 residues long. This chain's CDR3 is CASSPLLRQPYEQYF. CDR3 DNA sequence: TGCGCCAGCAGCCCCCTCCTGAGGCAGCCCTACGAGCAGTACTTC.

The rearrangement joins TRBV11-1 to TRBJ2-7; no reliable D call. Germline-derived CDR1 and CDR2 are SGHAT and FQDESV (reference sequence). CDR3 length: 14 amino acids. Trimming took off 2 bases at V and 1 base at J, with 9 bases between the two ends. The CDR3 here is CASSLNPRSYEQYF. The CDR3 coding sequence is TGTGCCAGCAGCTTAAATCCCAGGTCCTACGAGCAGTACTTC.

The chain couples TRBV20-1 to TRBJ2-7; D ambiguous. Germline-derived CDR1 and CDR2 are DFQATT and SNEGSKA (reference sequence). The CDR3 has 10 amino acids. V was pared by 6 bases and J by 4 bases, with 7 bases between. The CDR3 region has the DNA TGCAGTGCCGGGTCATACGAGCAGTACTTC. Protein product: CSAGSYEQYF.

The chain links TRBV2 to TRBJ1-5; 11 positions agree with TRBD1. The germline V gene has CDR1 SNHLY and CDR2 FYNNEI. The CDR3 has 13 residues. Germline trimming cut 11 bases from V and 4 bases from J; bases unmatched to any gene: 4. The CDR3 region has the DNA TGTGCCTGGCGGGACAGGGGGAATCAGCCCCAGCATTTT. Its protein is CAWRDRGNQPQHF.

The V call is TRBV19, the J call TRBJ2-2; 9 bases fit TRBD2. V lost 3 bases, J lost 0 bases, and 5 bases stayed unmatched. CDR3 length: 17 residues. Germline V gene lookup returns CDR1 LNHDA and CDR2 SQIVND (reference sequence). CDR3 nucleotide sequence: TGTGCCAGTAGTATCCCCCTAGCGGGGACGAACACCGGGGAGCTGTTTTTT. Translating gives CASSIPLAGTNTGELFF.

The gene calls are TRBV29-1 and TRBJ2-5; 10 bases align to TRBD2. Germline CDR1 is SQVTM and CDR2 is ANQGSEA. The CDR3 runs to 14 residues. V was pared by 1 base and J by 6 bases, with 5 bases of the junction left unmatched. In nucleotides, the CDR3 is TGCAGCGTTGAAGGGGGGACTAGCGCTCAGACCCAGTACTTC. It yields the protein CSVEGGTSAQTQYF.

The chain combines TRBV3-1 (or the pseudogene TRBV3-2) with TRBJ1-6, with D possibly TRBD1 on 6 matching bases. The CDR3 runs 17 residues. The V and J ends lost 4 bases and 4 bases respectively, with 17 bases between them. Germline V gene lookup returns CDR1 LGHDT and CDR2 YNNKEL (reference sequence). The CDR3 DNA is TGTGCCAGCAGCCGGGGGATGGGGGCGCGGTATAATTCACCCCTCCACTTT. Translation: CASSRGMGARYNSPLHF.

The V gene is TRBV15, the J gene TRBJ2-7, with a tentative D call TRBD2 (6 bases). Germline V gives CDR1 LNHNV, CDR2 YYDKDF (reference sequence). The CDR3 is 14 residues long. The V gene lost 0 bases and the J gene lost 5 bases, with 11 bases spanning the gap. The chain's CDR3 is CATSRDIAGNEQYF. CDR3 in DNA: TGTGCCACCAGCAGAGATATCGCGGGGAACGAGCAGTACTTC.

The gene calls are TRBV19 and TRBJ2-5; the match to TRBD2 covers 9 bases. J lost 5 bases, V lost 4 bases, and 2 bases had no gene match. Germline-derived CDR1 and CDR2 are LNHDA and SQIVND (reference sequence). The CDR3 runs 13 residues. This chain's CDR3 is CASSTSGGETQYF. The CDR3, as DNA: TGTGCCAGTAGTACCAGCGGGGGGGAGACCCAGTACTTC.

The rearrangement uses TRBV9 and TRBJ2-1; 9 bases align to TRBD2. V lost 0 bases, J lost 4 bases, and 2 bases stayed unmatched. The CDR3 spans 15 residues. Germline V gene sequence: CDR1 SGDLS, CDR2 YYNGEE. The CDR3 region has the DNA TGTGCCAGCAGCGTAGCTAGCGGGGTTTACAATGAGCAGTTCTTC. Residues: CASSVASGVYNEQFF.

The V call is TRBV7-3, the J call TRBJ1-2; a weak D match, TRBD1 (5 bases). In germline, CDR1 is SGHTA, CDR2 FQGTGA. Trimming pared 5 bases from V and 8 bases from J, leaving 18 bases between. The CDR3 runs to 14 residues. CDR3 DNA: TGTGCCAGCAGCCCGGCAGGGAATACGAAGGGCTACACCTTC. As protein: CASSPAGNTKGYTF.

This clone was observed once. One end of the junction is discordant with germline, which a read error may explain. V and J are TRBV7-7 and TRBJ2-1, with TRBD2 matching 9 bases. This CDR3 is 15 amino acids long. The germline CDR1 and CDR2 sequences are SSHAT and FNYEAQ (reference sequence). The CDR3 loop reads CASSLKAGGPNEQFF. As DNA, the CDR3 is TGTGCTAGCAGCTTAAAAGCGGGAGGCCCCAATGAGCAGTTCTTC. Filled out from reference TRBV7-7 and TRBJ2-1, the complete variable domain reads GAGVSQSPRYKVTKRGQDVTLRCDPISSHATLYWYQQALGQGPEFLTYFNYEAQPDKSGLPSDRFSAERPEGSISTLTIQRTEQRDSAMYRCASSLKAGGPNEQFFGPGTRLTVL.

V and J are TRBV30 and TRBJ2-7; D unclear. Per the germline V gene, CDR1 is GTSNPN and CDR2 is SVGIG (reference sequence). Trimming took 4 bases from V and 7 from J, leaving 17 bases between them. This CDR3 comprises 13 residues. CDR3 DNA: TGTGCCTGGATGCGGTCCTCGGTCGGGGAGCAGTACTTC. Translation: CAWMRSSVGEQYF. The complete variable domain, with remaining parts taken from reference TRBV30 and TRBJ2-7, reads SQTIHQWPATLVQPVGSPLSLECTVEGTSNPNLYWYRQAAGRGLQLLFYSVGIGQISSEVPQNLSASRPQDRQFILSSKKLLLSDSGFYLCAWMRSSVGEQYFGPGTRLTVT.